These 26 T cell receptor beta chains originate from one sample sequenced in a study of OX40 agonist ivuxolimab in advanced cancers. Libraries were prepared by immunoSEQ multiplex PCR; TCRdb keeps only in-frame clonotypes and omits some of them. The sample contains roughly 48,000 clones, approximately 86% of which appear only once. Sequencing used CD4+ or CD8+ T cells sorted from blood, obtained in a trial of the OX40 agonist ivuxolimab. The receptors were gathered from an adult with an advanced solid tumor such as melanoma, head and neck, liver or kidney cancer.

The V call is TRBV5-1, the J call TRBJ2-3; D is uncertain. The germline V gene encodes CDR1 SGHRS and CDR2 YFSETQ. Between the trimmed V and J ends, which lost 1 base and 8 bases, there was a span of 11 bases. The CDR3 is 13 amino acids. The CDR3 is CASSLFIPGTQYF. CDR3 DNA sequence: TGCGCCAGCAGCTTGTTCATCCCGGGTACGCAGTATTTT.

The rearrangement uses TRBV10-1 and TRBJ2-1; D possibly matches TRBD1 or TRBD2 (5 bases each). This CDR3 is 16 amino acids long. Germline CDR1 reads WNHNN; CDR2 reads SYGVQD (reference sequence). The ends were cut back, 4 bases at V and 2 bases at J, with 15 bases in the middle. CDR3 in amino acids: CASSGAGTRAYNEQFF. The CDR3 nucleotides are TGCGCCAGCAGTGGCGCCGGGACGCGTGCCTACAATGAGCAGTTCTTC.

The chain has TRBV4-2 and TRBJ1-2; D may be TRBD1 (6 bases). In germline, CDR1 is LGHNA, CDR2 YNFKEQ. The CDR3 is 16 amino acids. The V and J ends lost 1 base and 2 bases respectively, with 14 bases between them. DNA of the CDR3: TGTGCCAGCAGCCAAGTGCCGGAGGGGACAAACTATGGCTACACCTTC. It yields the protein CASSQVPEGTNYGYTF.

V is TRBV5-4 and J is TRBJ1-2, with 8 bases identical to TRBD1. Germline V gene data show CDR1 as SGHNT and CDR2 as YYREEE (reference sequence). J gave up 4 bases and V 4 bases, and 3 bases lay outside the gene matches. This CDR3 is built from 13 residues. This CDR3 reads CASSRDRIYGYTF. CDR3 sequence (DNA): TGTGCCAGCAGCCGGGACAGGATCTATGGCTACACCTTC.

The chain joins TRBV5-1 to TRBJ1-6; 7 positions match TRBD1. The length of the CDR3 is 16 residues. In germline, CDR1 is SGHRS, CDR2 YFSETQ. The V and J ends lost 4 bases and 0 bases, in that order; junction bases with no gene match: 4. The CDR3 loop reads CASSPGDSSYNSPLHF. The CDR3 DNA is TGCGCCAGCAGCCCAGGGGACAGCTCCTATAATTCACCCCTCCACTTT. The full variable domain, completed using reference TRBV5-1 and TRBJ1-6, is KAGVTQTPRYLIKTRGQQVTLSCSPISGHRSVSWYQQTPGQGLQFLFEYFSETQRNKGNFPGRFSGRQFSNSRSEMNVSTLELGDSALYLCASSPGDSSYNSPLHFGNGTRLTVT.

This chain connects TRBV5-6 to TRBJ1-2; D call uncertain. The CDR3 has 14 amino acids. In germline, CDR1 is SGHDT, CDR2 YYEEEE. Between the trimmed V and J ends, which lost 2 bases and 5 bases, there was a span of 13 bases. The CDR3 bases are TGTGCCAGCAGCTTAAAGGCGGTTTCATATGGCTACACCTTC. Its translation is CASSLKAVSYGYTF. Combining the CDR3 with reference TRBV5-6 and TRBJ1-2 gives the whole variable domain DAGVTQSPTHLIKTRGQQVTLRCSPKSGHDTVSWYQQALGQGPQFIFQYYEEEERQRGNFPDRFSGHQFPNYSSELNVNALLLGDSALYLCASSLKAVSYGYTFGSGTRLTVV.

This clone has only one observation. J is TRBJ1-1 and V is TRBV29-1; possible D gene TRBD1, 5 bases. Trimming shortened V by 3 bases and J by 1 base, and 12 bases separated the two germline ends. Germline V gene lookup returns CDR1 SQVTM and CDR2 ANQGSEA. CDR3 length: 14 amino acids. CDR3 nucleotide sequence: TGCAGCGTTGAGTCAGGGAGGGGGAACACTGAAGCTTTCTTT. It encodes CSVESGRGNTEAFF.

This chain connects TRBV11-2 to TRBJ2-5; D unresolved. Trimming cost V 1 base and J 3 bases, with 6 bases left between them. The CDR3 is 13 residues long. CDR1 and CDR2 from the germline V gene are SGHAT and FQNNGV. CDR3 sequence reads: CASSLGVEETQYF. CDR3 sequence (DNA): TGTGCCAGCAGCTTAGGGGTGGAAGAGACCCAGTACTTC.

The chain couples TRBV9 to TRBJ2-2; perhaps D is TRBD1 or TRBD2 (6 bases each). With 4 bases removed from V and 6 bases from J, the gap between germline ends came to 16 bases. Germline V gives CDR1 SGDLS, CDR2 YYNGEE. CDR3 size: 15 residues. The CDR3 spells CASSPSLRGPGELFF. In nucleotides, the CDR3 is TGTGCCAGCAGCCCCTCGCTCCGGGGGCCCGGGGAGCTGTTTTTT.

This chain links TRBV6-5 with TRBJ1-6; D call uncertain. The V gene's germline CDR1 is MNHEY and CDR2 SVGAGI. This CDR3 is built from 12 residues. The V end was cut by 2 bases, the J end by 7 bases, with 3 bases between. DNA for the CDR3: TGTGCCAGCAGTTACGGGAATTCACCCCTCCACTTT. Its protein is CASSYGNSPLHF.

This chain links TRBV6-5 with TRBJ1-1, with D unresolved. CDR1 MNHEY and CDR2 SVGAGI come from the germline V gene. The V gene lost 2 bases and the J gene lost 0 bases, with 7 bases spanning the gap. This CDR3 region has 14 residues. The CDR3 sequence: CASSYGRMNTEAFF. CDR3 DNA: TGTGCCAGCAGTTACGGGAGAATGAACACTGAAGCTTTCTTT.

V usage is TRBV5-1 and J usage is TRBJ2-7, with 7 bases identical to TRBD1. CDR1 SGHRS and CDR2 YFSETQ come from the germline V gene. The CDR3 sequence is 14 residues long. V was clipped by 0 bases and J by 6 bases; unmatched bases: 6. This chain's CDR3 is CASSLVTTGAEQYF. The CDR3 DNA is TGCGCCAGCAGCTTGGTGACAACAGGGGCCGAGCAGTACTTC. Looking up the rest from reference TRBV5-1 and TRBJ2-7 gives the full variable domain: KAGVTQTPRYLIKTRGQQVTLSCSPISGHRSVSWYQQTPGQGLQFLFEYFSETQRNKGNFPGRFSGRQFSNSRSEMNVSTLELGDSALYLCASSLVTTGAEQYFGPGTRLTVT.

The CDR3 sequence is CASSLVWNSPLHF. CDR3 bases: TGTGCCAGCAGCTTAGTATGGAATTCACCCCTCCACTTT. This chain connects TRBV11-3 to TRBJ1-6; no reliable D call. Germline assignment: CDR1 SGHNT and CDR2 YENEEA. V was shortened by 1 base and J by 7 bases, with 5 bases between the two germline ends. The CDR3 loop spans 13 amino acids.

This sequence joins TRBV7-2 and TRBJ1-3, with 7 bases lining up with TRBD1. The CDR3 runs to 17 residues. J lost 0 bases, V lost 2 bases, and 7 bases had no gene match. The germline gives CDR1 SGHTA, CDR2 FQGNSA. The CDR3 DNA sequence: TGTGCCAGCAGCTTAAAGGCGGGGGACAGCTCTGGAAACACCATATATTTT. Amino acid sequence: CASSLKAGDSSGNTIYF.

This chain uses TRBV30 with TRBJ1-1, with 8 bases fitting TRBD1. CDR1 and CDR2 from the germline V gene are GTSNPN and SVGIG (reference sequence). The CDR3 runs to 13 residues. V dropped 7 bases and J dropped 2; count of bases not matched to a gene: 6. The CDR3 is CAFQTGDNTEAFF. The CDR3 DNA sequence: TGTGCCTTCCAGACAGGGGACAACACTGAAGCTTTCTTT.

The V call is TRBV2, the J call TRBJ1-4; 8 bases align to TRBD1. The CDR3 is 15 amino acids. Losses at the gene ends were 1 base for V and 9 bases for J; bases not matched to a gene: 7. Germline V gives CDR1 SNHLY, CDR2 FYNNEI. DNA for the CDR3: TGTGCCAGCAGTGAAGACCAGGGGGCGAGTAAAAAACTGTTTTTT. It yields the protein CASSEDQGASKKLFF.

A single count supports this clone. V is TRBV5-4 and J is TRBJ2-3; TRBD2 matches 12 bases. This CDR3 is 17 amino acids long. Trimming at V came to 0 bases and at J to 5 bases, leaving 7 bases not matched to a gene. Germline loops: CDR1 SGHNT, CDR2 YYREEE (reference sequence). The DNA of the CDR3 is TGTGCCAGCAGCTTGGGGCTAGCGGGGGGGCCTGAAGATACGCAGTATTTT. It is translated as CASSLGLAGGPEDTQYF.

The V and J genes are TRBV19 and TRBJ2-7; 10 bases match TRBD2. Germline CDR1 reads LNHDA; CDR2 reads SQIVND (reference sequence). Trimming took 9 bases from V and 3 from J; bases not matched to a gene: 8. This CDR3 spans 14 amino acids. CDR3 in DNA: TGTGCCAGGGTGAGCGGGGGGGATAACTACGAGCAGTACTTC. It is translated as CARVSGGDNYEQYF.

The chain couples TRBV6-1 to TRBJ1-5; the D gene is possibly TRBD1 (6 bases). The CDR3 is 13 residues long. V lost 7 bases, J lost 6 bases, and 13 bases lay in between. In germline, CDR1 is MNHNS, CDR2 SASEGT. CDR3 amino acids: CASTTGYRQPQHF. CDR3 in DNA: TGTGCCAGCACCACAGGGTACCGTCAGCCCCAGCATTTT.

The chain combines TRBV6-5 with TRBJ1-1; D is ambiguous. Trimming removed 9 bases at V and 1 base at J, with 9 bases between. Germline V gene lookup returns CDR1 MNHEY and CDR2 SVGAGI. This CDR3 contains 12 residues. The CDR3 reads CASSRGNTEAFF. DNA for the CDR3: TGTGCCAGTTCCCGGGGGAACACTGAAGCTTTCTTT.

This clone occurred a few times. The chain couples TRBV11-2 to TRBJ2-5, with D perhaps matching TRBD1 (5 bases). The germline CDR1 and CDR2 sequences are SGHAT and FQNNGV. The CDR3 contains 16 residues. The V and J ends lost 1 base and 3 bases respectively, with 15 bases between them. CDR3 residues: CASSLGRDSHKETQYF. In DNA form, the CDR3 reads TGTGCCAGCAGCTTAGGCCGCGACAGCCACAAAGAGACCCAGTACTTC.

J is TRBJ2-5 and V is TRBV6-6; TRBD1 matches 7 bases. The CDR3 is made up of 13 amino acids. The ends lost 6 bases at V and 1 base at J; junction bases unmatched: 2. CDR1 MNHNY and CDR2 SVGAGI come from the germline V gene (reference sequence). CDR3 loop: CASSRTGQETQYF. The CDR3 DNA reads as TGTGCCAGCAGCCGGACAGGCCAAGAGACCCAGTACTTC.

The V and J genes are TRBV5-4 and TRBJ2-7, with 12 nucleotides matching TRBD2. Germline V lookup: CDR1 SGHNT, CDR2 YYREEE (reference sequence). Trimming at V came to 1 base and at J to 0 bases, leaving 2 bases not matched to a gene. This CDR3 contains 16 residues. For the CDR3, the DNA is TGTGCCAGCAGCTTGTCTAGCGGGGGGGTCTCCTACGAGCAGTACTTC. It specifies CASSLSSGGVSYEQYF.

This clone is a singleton in its sample. The chain combines TRBV5-1 with TRBJ2-3, with 8 bases matching TRBD2. CDR1 SGHRS and CDR2 YFSETQ come from the germline V gene. The CDR3 covers 15 residues. V trimming: 5 bases; J trimming: 2 bases; junction bases outside the gene matches: 7. The CDR3 is CASRTGLASTDTQYF. CDR3 sequence (DNA): TGCGCCAGCAGAACCGGACTAGCCTCCACAGATACGCAGTATTTT. Using reference TRBV5-1 and TRBJ2-3 for the parts outside the CDR3, the full variable domain is KAGVTQTPRYLIKTRGQQVTLSCSPISGHRSVSWYQQTPGQGLQFLFEYFSETQRNKGNFPGRFSGRQFSNSRSEMNVSTLELGDSALYLCASRTGLASTDTQYFGPGTRLTVL.

V and J are TRBV27 and TRBJ1-5, with D perhaps matching TRBD1 (6 bases). The CDR3 totals 14 residues. V was shortened by 6 bases and J by 5 bases, with 14 bases between the two germline ends. The germline gives CDR1 MNHEY, CDR2 SMNVEV (reference sequence). The CDR3 loop reads CASRLTGWDQPQHF. The CDR3 bases are TGTGCCAGCAGATTAACAGGGTGGGATCAGCCCCAGCATTTT.

For the CDR3, the DNA is TGTGCCAGCAGCCCCGTCCGGACCAATCAGCCCCAGCATTTT. The encoded protein is CASSPVRTNQPQHF. The chain employs TRBV7-6 and TRBJ1-5, with unresolved D. With 5 bases removed from V and 3 bases from J, the gap between germline ends came to 11 bases. This CDR3 contains 14 residues. Germline CDR1 is SGHVS and CDR2 is FNYEAQ.